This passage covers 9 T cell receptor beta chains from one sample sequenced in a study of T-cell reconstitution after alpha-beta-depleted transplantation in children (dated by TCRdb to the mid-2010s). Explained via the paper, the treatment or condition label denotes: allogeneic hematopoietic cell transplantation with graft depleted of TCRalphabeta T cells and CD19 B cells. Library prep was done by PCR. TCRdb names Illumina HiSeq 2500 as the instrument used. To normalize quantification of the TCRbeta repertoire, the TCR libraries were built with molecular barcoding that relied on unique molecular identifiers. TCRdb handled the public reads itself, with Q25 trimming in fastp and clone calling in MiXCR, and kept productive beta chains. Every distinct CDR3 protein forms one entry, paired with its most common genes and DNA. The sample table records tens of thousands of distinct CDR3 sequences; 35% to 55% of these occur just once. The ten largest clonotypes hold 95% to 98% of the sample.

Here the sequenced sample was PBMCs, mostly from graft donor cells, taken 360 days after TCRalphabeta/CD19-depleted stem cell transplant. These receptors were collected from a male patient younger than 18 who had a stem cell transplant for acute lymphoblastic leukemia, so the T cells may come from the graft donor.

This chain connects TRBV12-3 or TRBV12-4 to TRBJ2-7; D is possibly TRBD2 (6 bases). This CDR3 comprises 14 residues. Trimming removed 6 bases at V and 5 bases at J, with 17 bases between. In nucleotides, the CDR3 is TGTGCCAGCAGCTTTCAGGGAGGCGGGCACGAGCAGTACTTC. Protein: CASSFQGGGHEQYF.

CDR3 nucleotide sequence: TGTGCCAGCAGTTTTGGGGACATACCCTACGAGCAGTACTTC. Its translation: CASSFGDIPYEQYF. J is TRBJ2-7 and V is TRBV27; tentatively, D is TRBD1 (6 bases). CDR1 is MNHEY, CDR2 SMNVEV, per germline (reference sequence). V was shortened by 3 bases and J by 2 bases, with 11 bases between the two germline ends. CDR3 length: 14 residues.

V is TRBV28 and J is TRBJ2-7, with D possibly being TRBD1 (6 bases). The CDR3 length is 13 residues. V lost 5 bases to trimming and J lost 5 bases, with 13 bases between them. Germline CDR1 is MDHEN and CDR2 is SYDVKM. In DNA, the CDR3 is TGTGCCAGCAGTCAGGGGCGGAGAGACGAGCAGTACTTC. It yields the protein CASSQGRRDEQYF.

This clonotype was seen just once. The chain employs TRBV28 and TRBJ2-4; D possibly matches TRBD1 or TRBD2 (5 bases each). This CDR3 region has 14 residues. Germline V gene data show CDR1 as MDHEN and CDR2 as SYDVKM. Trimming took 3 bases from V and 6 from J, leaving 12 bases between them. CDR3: CASSFVGEINIQYF. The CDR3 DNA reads TGTGCCAGCAGTTTTGTAGGGGAGATAAACATTCAGTACTTC.

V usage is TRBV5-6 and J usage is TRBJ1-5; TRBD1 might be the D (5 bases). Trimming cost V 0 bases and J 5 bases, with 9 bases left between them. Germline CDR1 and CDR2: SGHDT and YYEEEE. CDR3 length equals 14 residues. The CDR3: CASSLAGKDQPQHF. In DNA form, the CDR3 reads TGTGCCAGCAGCTTGGCAGGGAAAGATCAGCCCCAGCATTTT.

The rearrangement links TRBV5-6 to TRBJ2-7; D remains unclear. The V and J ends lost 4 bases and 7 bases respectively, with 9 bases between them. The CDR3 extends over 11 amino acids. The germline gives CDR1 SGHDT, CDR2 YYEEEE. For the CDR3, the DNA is TGTGCCAGCAGCGGGTCTGGGGAGCAGTACTTC. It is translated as CASSGSGEQYF.

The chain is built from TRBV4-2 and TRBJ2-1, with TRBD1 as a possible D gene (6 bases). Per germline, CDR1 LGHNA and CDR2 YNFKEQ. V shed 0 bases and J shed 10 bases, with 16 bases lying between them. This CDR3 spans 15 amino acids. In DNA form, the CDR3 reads TGTGCCAGCAGCCAAGATTTGGGGGCCCTTTTAGAGCAGTTCTTC. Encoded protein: CASSQDLGALLEQFF.

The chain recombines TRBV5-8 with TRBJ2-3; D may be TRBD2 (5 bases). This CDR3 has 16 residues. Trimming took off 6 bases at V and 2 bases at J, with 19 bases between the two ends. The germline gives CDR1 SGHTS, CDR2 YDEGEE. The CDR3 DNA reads TGTGCCAGCATGTCTCTCGGGCTAGCCGTCACAGATACGCAGTATTTT. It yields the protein CASMSLGLAVTDTQYF.

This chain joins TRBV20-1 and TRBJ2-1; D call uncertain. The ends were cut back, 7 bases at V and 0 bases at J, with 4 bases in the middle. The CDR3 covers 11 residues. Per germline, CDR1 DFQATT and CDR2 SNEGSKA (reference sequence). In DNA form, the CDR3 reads TGCAGTGGGGACTCCTACAATGAGCAGTTCTTC. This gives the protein CSGDSYNEQFF.